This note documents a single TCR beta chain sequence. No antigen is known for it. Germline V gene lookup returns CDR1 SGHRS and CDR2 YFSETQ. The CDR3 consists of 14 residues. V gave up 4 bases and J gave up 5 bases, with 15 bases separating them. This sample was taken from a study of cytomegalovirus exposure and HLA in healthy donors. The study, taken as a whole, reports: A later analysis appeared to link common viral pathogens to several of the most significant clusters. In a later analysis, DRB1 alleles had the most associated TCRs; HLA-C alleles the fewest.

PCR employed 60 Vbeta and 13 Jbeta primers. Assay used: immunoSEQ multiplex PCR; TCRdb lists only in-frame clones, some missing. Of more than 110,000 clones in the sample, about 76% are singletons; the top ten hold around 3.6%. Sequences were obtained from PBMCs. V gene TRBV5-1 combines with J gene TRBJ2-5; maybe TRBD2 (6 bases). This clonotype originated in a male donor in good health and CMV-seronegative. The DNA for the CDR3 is TGCGCCAGCAGCGCGGGACGGGGAAGGGAGACCCAGTACTTC. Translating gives CASSAGRGRETQYF.